Below, 13 T cell receptor beta chains from the same sample are listed, as sequenced in a study of post-analysis software for immune sequencing data (dated by TCRdb to 2013 to 2016). Results the study describes overall, beyond this receptor: Roughly 5 TRBV segments, including TRBV5-6, TRBV5-1 and TRBV20-1, were significantly more frequent in patients than controls.

Libraries were prepared through PCR. The data were produced on an Illumina HiSeq 2500. To reduce PCR and sequencing biases, unique molecular identifiers were built into the TCR beta cDNA libraries. Using fastp at Q25 and MiXCR, TCRdb reprocessed the public reads and kept productive beta chains. Identical CDR3 proteins give one entry, which carries the most common genes and DNA. In all, the sample holds hundreds of thousands of distinct CDR3 sequences, and approximately 30% of those were seen once. Around 0.56% of the sample is taken by the ten largest. These receptors are not linked to any known antigen. The sample taken for sequencing was blood. Every receptor here comes from a girl between 10 and 17 years old with multiple sclerosis.

There are a few counts of this clonotype. Written as DNA, the CDR3 is TGTGCCAGCAAAGGGTTTGGGGAGACCCAGTACTTC. Its protein is CASKGFGETQYF. The V and J genes are TRBV27 and TRBJ2-5, with D unclear. Between the trimmed V and J ends, which lost 7 bases and 5 bases, there was a span of 11 bases. The CDR3 length is 12 residues. CDR1 and CDR2 from the germline V gene are MNHEY and SMNVEV (reference sequence).

V gene TRBV12-3 or TRBV12-4 combines with J gene TRBJ1-5; unclear D gene. This CDR3 has 15 residues. V was clipped by 5 bases and J by 0 bases, with 11 bases between them. CDR3 DNA sequence: TGTGCCAGCAGTGGACTTGTGAGTAGCAATCAGCCCCAGCATTTT. It encodes CASSGLVSSNQPQHF.

Note on this clonotype: A much bigger clone sits one base away, suggesting this may be a read error. This chain links TRBV29-1 with TRBJ2-7; the D is unclear. Germline CDR1 is SQVTM and CDR2 is ANQGSEA. This CDR3 is built from 12 residues. Trimming removed 4 bases at V and 7 bases at J, with 14 bases between. This CDR3 reads CSVVGQREEQYF. In DNA, the CDR3 is TGCAGCGTTGTAGGGCAGCGTGAAGAGCAGTACTTC.

This chain links TRBV14 with TRBJ1-1; D unclear. V gave up 4 bases and J gave up 1 base, with 13 bases separating them. Germline CDR1 is SGHDN and CDR2 is FVKESK. The CDR3 contains 15 residues. CDR3 nucleotide sequence: TGTGCCAGCAGCCCTGTACTACTAAGGAACACTGAAGCTTTCTTT. Its protein is CASSPVLLRNTEAFF.

This chain links TRBV12-3 or TRBV12-4 with TRBJ2-2; TRBD2 agrees at 7 bases. The CDR3 extends over 14 amino acids. V shed 1 base, J shed 5 bases, and the junction held 1 base outside the gene matches. For the CDR3, the DNA is TGTGCCAGCAGTTTAGGCGGGGGTACCGGGGAGCTGTTTTTT. Translation: CASSLGGGTGELFF.

This clonotype was counted a few times. The chain has TRBV29-1 and TRBJ2-7; TRBD2 matches 8 bases. The V gene's germline CDR1 is SQVTM and CDR2 ANQGSEA. V was pared by 1 base and J by 4 bases, with 15 bases of the junction left unmatched. The CDR3 is made up of 17 amino acids. The CDR3 sequence: CSVEGATSGGGNYEQYF. DNA of the CDR3: TGCAGCGTTGAAGGCGCGACGTCGGGAGGGGGTAATTACGAGCAGTACTTC.

The chain uses TRBV7-2 and TRBJ2-1; TRBD1 matches 9 bases. Germline CDR1 and CDR2: SGHTA and FQGNSA. V was clipped by 7 bases and J by 9 bases; unmatched bases: 10. The CDR3 sequence is 14 residues long. The CDR3 reads CASNKQGAQGEQFF. For the CDR3, the DNA is TGTGCCAGCAACAAACAGGGGGCGCAGGGTGAGCAGTTCTTC.

The rearrangement links TRBV7-9 to TRBJ1-1; D is unresolved. The CDR3 is made up of 14 amino acids. Germline CDR1 SEHNR, CDR2 FQNEAQ (reference sequence). The V end was cut by 5 bases, the J end by 3 bases, with 13 bases between. CDR3 in DNA: TGTGCCAGCAGCCTCATTGGGAAGGACACTGAAGCTTTCTTT. It is translated as CASSLIGKDTEAFF.

This clonotype turned up a few times. J is TRBJ2-5 and V is TRBV3-1; no reliable D call. The J call may be mistaken, given a closer DNA end match to TRBJ2-7. CDR1 LGHDT and CDR2 YNNKEL come from the germline V gene (reference sequence). The CDR3 runs 12 residues. The chain's CDR3 is CASSQDEDEQYF. The CDR3 DNA is TGTGCCAGCAGCCAAGATGAGGACGAGCAGTACTTC.

This clonotype has only a few counts. The chain links TRBV5-1 to TRBJ2-3; 11 bases are a match to TRBD2. Germline CDR1 SGHRS, CDR2 YFSETQ. The CDR3 length is 15 residues. The V gene end was trimmed by 7 bases and the J gene end by 2 bases; junction bases not matched to a gene: 6. CDR3 coding DNA: TGCGCCAGCGTCGTGGGACTAGCGGACACAGATACGCAGTATTTT. As protein: CASVVGLADTDTQYF.

V gene TRBV27 combines with J gene TRBJ2-5; D unclear. CDR1 and CDR2 (germline): MNHEY, SMNVEV (reference sequence). The CDR3 is 15 residues long. The ends were cut back, 1 base at V and 4 bases at J, with 13 bases in the middle. In DNA, the CDR3 is TGTGCCAGCAGTTTATTCGGGCGCAGAGGAGAGACCCAGTACTTC. Translated, it gives CASSLFGRRGETQYF.

The rearrangement links TRBV6-5 to TRBJ1-1; D possibly corresponds to TRBD1 (5 bases). With 2 bases removed from V and 4 bases from J, the gap between germline ends came to 11 bases. CDR1 is MNHEY, CDR2 SVGAGI, per germline. The CDR3 runs 14 residues. The CDR3 sequence: CASSYESGGTEAFF. CDR3 in DNA: TGTGCCAGCAGTTACGAGTCCGGGGGCACTGAAGCTTTCTTT.

Only a few counts were recorded for this clonotype. CDR3 sequence reads: CASSLLQGAGNTIYF. The DNA for the CDR3 is TGTGCCAGCAGTTTATTACAGGGAGCTGGAAACACCATATATTTT. This rearrangement joins TRBV28 to TRBJ1-3; D might be TRBD1 (6 bases). V lost 1 base, J lost 2 bases, and 9 bases lay in between. Germline-derived CDR1 and CDR2 are MDHEN and SYDVKM. This CDR3 region has 15 residues.